This record covers a single TCR beta chain. This sample is part of a study of T cell responses to AZD1222 COVID-19 vaccine. Libraries were prepared by immunoSEQ multiplex PCR; TCRdb keeps only in-frame clonotypes and omits some of them. The sample has some 92,000 clones, about 91% seen once; the top ten hold around 8%. Sequencing was performed on peripheral blood, taken on day 0 of AZD1222 vaccination. This sequence was found in an adult in good health.

The chain's CDR3 is CASSLGGTGSGEAFF. The CDR3 DNA reads TGTGCCAGCAGTTTAGGGGGGACGGGATCAGGGGAAGCTTTCTTT. The chain links TRBV27 to TRBJ1-1; a weak D match, TRBD1 (5 bases). Trimming pared 2 bases from V and 8 bases from J, leaving 18 bases between. The CDR3 consists of 15 residues. Germline lookup yields CDR1 MNHEY and CDR2 SMNVEV (reference sequence).